This is a list of T cell receptor beta chains from one sample in a study of beta chain features in type 1 diabetes. Profiled with immunoSEQ multiplex PCR; TCRdb holds only in-frame clones, not every one. The table lists 38,000 or so clones, about two thirds of them singletons, with around 2% in the top ten. Sequenced sample: Tregs from blood. These TCRs come from a woman aged 30 to 39 in good health. Both conserved end residues are part of each CDR3. A D gene is named only where the DNA matches it firmly. The size field is filled for only some rows; it gives once, few, many or a size class.

d_gene | j_gene | abundance | v_gene | CDR3aa | CDR3nt
. | TRBJ1-3 | once | TRBV7-2 | CASSSPGGALRNTIYF | TGTGCCAGCAGCTCACCTGGGGGGGCCTTGCGAAACACCATATATTTT
. | TRBJ2-7 | . | TRBV4-3 | CASSQTPAWGGYEQYF | TGCGCCAGCAGCCAAACCCCAGCGTGGGGCGGATACGAGCAGTACTTC
TRBD2 | TRBJ2-1 | . | TRBV5-6 | CASSSLGASGRVAHEQFF | TGTGCCAGCAGCTCCTTAGGGGCTAGCGGGAGAGTAGCGCATGAGCAGTTCTTC
TRBD1 | TRBJ1-2 | . | TRBV28 | CALRWAGGGYTF | TGTGCCCTCAGATGGGCAGGGGGTGGCTACACCTTC
TRBD2 | TRBJ2-1 | . | TRBV19 | CASSRVAGGRGLSYNEQFF | TGTGCCAGTAGTAGGGTAGCGGGAGGTCGGGGCTTATCCTACAATGAGCAGTTCTTC
TRBD1 | TRBJ2-3 | . | TRBV11-2 | CASSTRTGPSTDTQYF | TGTGCCAGCAGCACCCGGACAGGGCCTAGCACAGATACGCAGTATTTT
. | TRBJ1-2 | . | TRBV27 | CASSFDRNYGYTF | TGTGCCAGCAGTTTCGACAGGAACTATGGCTACACCTTC
. | TRBJ1-3 | . | TRBV4-3 | CASSRNYRETGNTIYF | TGCGCCAGCAGCAGGAACTACAGGGAAACTGGAAACACCATATATTTT
TRBD2 | TRBJ2-7 | . | TRBV11-2 | CASSLAGTSYYEQYF | TGTGCCAGCAGCTTAGCCGGGACTAGCTACTACGAGCAGTACTTC
TRBD1 | TRBJ2-3 | . | TRBV18 | CASSRLPETGRSTDTQYF | TGTGCCAGCTCACGACTCCCTGAGACAGGGCGGAGCACAGATACGCAGTATTTT
. | TRBJ2-7 | . | TRBV7-2 | CASSLGAVTYSYEQYF | TGTGCCAGCAGCTTGGGGGCGGTAACCTACTCCTACGAGCAGTACTTC
TRBD1 | TRBJ2-1 | . | TRBV28 | CASSRTYGQGAWNEQFF | TGTGCCAGCAGTCGCACATACGGACAGGGGGCGTGGAATGAGCAGTTCTTC
. | TRBJ2-7 | . | TRBV27 | CASSKKQGYEQYF | TGTGCCAGCAGTAAAAAACAGGGATACGAGCAGTACTTC
. | TRBJ2-2 | . | TRBV19 | CASTRTLNTGELFF | TGTGCCAGTACAAGGACTTTGAACACCGGGGAGCTGTTTTTT
TRBD1 | TRBJ1-2 | . | TRBV28 | CASSPRTGGYYGYTF | TGTGCCAGCAGTCCCCGGACAGGGGGCTACTATGGCTACACCTTC
. | TRBJ2-7 | . | TRBV18 | CASSPEAGFSYEQYF | TGTGCCAGCTCCCCCGAGGCAGGGTTCTCCTACGAGCAGTACTTC
TRBD1 | TRBJ2-3 | . | TRBV19 | CASSIYRGRSTDTQYF | TGTGCCAGTAGTATTTACAGGGGGAGGAGCACAGATACGCAGTATTTT
TRBD2 | TRBJ2-3 | . | TRBV13 | CASSSPAGVPDTQYF | TGTGCCAGCAGCTCCCCAGCGGGAGTGCCAGATACGCAGTATTTT
TRBD1 | TRBJ2-1 | . | TRBV7-2 | CASSPGTGRAKYNEQFF | TGTGCCAGCAGCCCGGGGACAGGGAGGGCAAAATACAATGAGCAGTTCTTC
. | TRBJ2-5 | . | TRBV28 | CASSFPTFETQYF | TGTGCCAGCAGTTTTCCGACTTTTGAGACCCAGTACTTC
TRBD2 | TRBJ2-3 | . | TRBV7-6 | CASSERTSPQYF | TGTGCCAGCAGCGAGAGGACTAGTCCCCAGTATTTT
. | TRBJ2-5 | . | TRBV6-6 | CASSPRRELKETQYF | TGTGCTAGCAGCCCTAGGAGAGAATTGAAAGAGACCCAGTACTTC
TRBD2 | TRBJ2-1 | few | TRBV5-4 | CASSLLLAGDPFF | TGTGCCAGCAGCTTGCTTCTAGCGGGAGATCCGTTCTTC
. | TRBJ2-3 | . | TRBV7-9 | CASSFPTAPDTQYF | TGTGCCAGCAGCTTCCCGACAGCCCCAGATACGCAGTATTTT
. | TRBJ2-2 | . | TRBV14 | CASSRLDLNTGELFF | TGTGCCAGCAGCCGACTAGACCTTAACACCGGGGAGCTGTTTTTT
TRBD1 | TRBJ1-2 | . | TRBV7-8 | CASSLDRGNYGYTF | TGTGCCAGCAGCTTGGACAGGGGAAACTATGGCTACACCTTC
. | TRBJ1-2 | once | TRBV30 | CAWSETRNYGYTF | TGTGCCTGGAGTGAAACGCGGAACTATGGCTACACCTTC
TRBD2 | TRBJ2-5 | . | TRBV2 | CASRAGRLAEGETQYF | TGTGCCAGCAGGGCAGGGCGACTAGCGGAGGGGGAGACCCAGTACTTC
TRBD2 | TRBJ2-1 | . | TRBV7-2 | CASSPEGLAGEQFF | TGTGCCAGCAGCCCAGAAGGACTAGCGGGAGAGCAGTTCTTC
TRBD1 | TRBJ2-1 | . | TRBV10-2 | CASSGQGAYNEQFF | TGCGCCAGCAGTGGGCAGGGGGCATACAATGAGCAGTTCTTC
. | TRBJ2-7 | . | TRBV4-1 | CASSQGAGYEQYF | TGCGCCAGCAGCCAGGGGGCCGGATACGAGCAGTACTTC
. | TRBJ2-1 | . | TRBV28 | CASSPRVRNEQFF | TGTGCCAGCAGCCCCCGGGTCCGAAATGAGCAGTTCTTC
TRBD1 | TRBJ1-5 | . | TRBV7-2 | CASSFVTGDNQPQHF | TGTGCCAGCAGCTTTGTGACAGGGGACAATCAGCCCCAGCATTTT
. | TRBJ2-1 | . | TRBV7-9 | CASSHPLRGSSYNEQFF | TGTGCCAGCAGCCACCCTTTAAGGGGTAGCTCCTACAATGAGCAGTTCTTC
. | TRBJ1-2 | . | TRBV19 | CASRGSRGVYGYTF | TGTGCCAGTAGGGGTTCGCGAGGCGTCTATGGCTACACCTTC
. | TRBJ2-5 | . | TRBV7-2 | CASSPNRDSLIQETQYF | TGTGCCAGCAGCCCCAACCGGGACTCTCTTATCCAAGAGACCCAGTACTTC
TRBD2 | TRBJ2-1 | . | TRBV29-1 | CSVVSGTFQFF | TGCAGCGTTGTGAGCGGGACTTTTCAGTTCTTC
. | TRBJ2-5 | . | TRBV28 | CASSQPAYQETQYF | TGTGCCAGCAGCCAACCAGCGTACCAAGAGACCCAGTACTTC
. | TRBJ1-3 | medium-sized | TRBV7-9 | CASSWEGSGNTIYF | TGTGCCAGCAGCTGGGAGGGCTCTGGAAACACCATATATTTT
. | TRBJ2-7 | . | TRBV4-3 | CASSQGLNYEQYF | TGCGCCAGCAGCCAAGGCCTAAACTACGAGCAGTACTTC
. | TRBJ2-2 | . | TRBV6-1 | CASKTPNTGELFF | TGTGCCAGCAAGACACCTAACACCGGGGAGCTGTTTTTT
TRBD1 | TRBJ2-1 | . | TRBV29-1 | CSVRDRTLYNEQFF | TGCAGCGTTAGGGACAGGACCCTTTACAATGAGCAGTTCTTC
TRBD2 | TRBJ2-5 | . | TRBV5-5 | CASRPGTREETQYF | TGTGCCAGCAGGCCCGGGACTAGAGAGGAGACCCAGTACTTC